This T cell receptor (beta chain) originates from a study of cytomegalovirus exposure and HLA in healthy donors. Overall study results and limits: Altogether, 164 TCR beta chains were recorded as cytomegalovirus-associated. Sequencing likely produced, as an artifact, a cluster of highly shared sequence variants. The authors reported that TCR beta sequences could predict HLA-A and HLA-B alleles. These predictions were accurate for most subjects in the first cohort.

Germline CDR1 reads SGHDN; CDR2 reads FVKESK. The CDR3 contains 16 residues. Primers: 60 Vbeta forward and 13 Jbeta reverse. The protocol was immunoSEQ multiplex PCR, while the TCRdb copy is restricted to in-frame clones and leaves out a portion. Of 30,000 to 40,000 clones in the sample, approximately 91% were seen once. For this clone: Its target is unknown. The germline gene is not matched at one end of the junction; a read error may be the cause.

The receptor was derived from a woman between 18 and 30 years old in good health and CMV-seronegative. This chain links TRBV14 with TRBJ2-1, with TRBD2 identical over 10 bases. Sequences were obtained from PBMCs. The CDR3 region is CASSQAIAGGYIEQFF. Here the CDR3 DNA reads TGTGCCAGCAGCCAGGCAATAGCGGGGGGCTACATTGAGCAGTTCTTC.